Below are 18 T cell receptor beta chains sequenced from a single sample in a study of blood T cells in healthy people across ages. Combining a sample-barcoded 5' primer with a J-beta primer mix, a second PCR ran for roughly 7 to 11 cycles. TCRdb re-called the 5' RACE reads with MiXCR, one entry per CDR3 protein. The sample yields about 640,000 distinct CDR3 sequences, 58% seen once. What was sequenced was blood. The receptors shown here come from a man aged 55-75 years in good health.

The chain couples TRBV7-8 to TRBJ2-5; D possibly corresponds to TRBD1 (6 bases). Germline V lookup: CDR1 SGHVS, CDR2 FQNEAQ. The V gene lost 2 bases and the J gene lost 5 bases, with 21 bases spanning the gap. This CDR3 contains 17 residues. The CDR3 reads CASSLFPATGSGETQYF. CDR3 nucleotide sequence: TGTGCCAGCAGCTTATTTCCCGCCACAGGGTCTGGGGAGACCCAGTACTTC.

J is TRBJ2-7 and V is TRBV5-1, with 11 bases lining up with TRBD1. CDR1 SGHRS and CDR2 YFSETQ come from the germline V gene. J gave up 2 bases and V 5 bases, and 6 bases lay outside the gene matches. The CDR3 extends over 15 amino acids. DNA of the CDR3: TGCGCCAGCAGTACCGGGACAGGGGGAACCTACGAGCAGTACTTC. Protein: CASSTGTGGTYEQYF. The entire variable domain, with the rest obtained from reference TRBV5-1 and TRBJ2-7, is as follows: KAGVTQTPRYLIKTRGQQVTLSCSPISGHRSVSWYQQTPGQGLQFLFEYFSETQRNKGNFPGRFSGRQFSNSRSEMNVSTLELGDSALYLCASSTGTGGTYEQYFGPGTRLTVT.

Points on this clonotype: At one of its ends the junction is not consistent with the germline gene, which may arise from a read error. This sequence joins TRBV18 and TRBJ2-1; TRBD1 matches at 10 bases. CDR3 length equals 17 residues. The V gene's germline CDR1 is KGHSH and CDR2 LQKENI. The CDR3 loop reads CASSLRTGGSGYSEQFF. The CDR3 DNA sequence: TGTGCCAGCTCACTTAGGACAGGGGGTTCAGGCTACAGTGAGCAGTTCTTC.

The chain has TRBV4-1 and TRBJ1-5; 7 bases are shared with TRBD1. The V segment lost 0 bases and the J segment 0 bases; nucleotides outside the gene matches: 17. The CDR3 totals 21 residues. CDR1 MGHRA and CDR2 YSYEKL come from the germline V gene. The CDR3 protein is CASSQDLSRTGGSGSNQPQHF. In DNA form, the CDR3 reads TGCGCCAGCAGCCAAGATTTATCCCGGACAGGTGGGTCCGGTAGCAATCAGCCCCAGCATTTT.

The chain carries TRBV6-4 and TRBJ2-1; weak D call: TRBD1 (5 bases). Germline CDR1 is MRHNA and CDR2 is SNTAGT. V was pared by 3 bases and J by 8 bases, with 17 bases between. The CDR3 sequence is 15 residues long. CDR3 bases: TGTGCCAGCAGTGAAGGGGCTGCCCCCCTCTATGAGCAGTTCTTC. Amino acids: CASSEGAAPLYEQFF.

The chain combines TRBV11-2 with TRBJ2-7; a possible D gene is TRBD1 (5 bases). CDR1 SGHAT and CDR2 FQNNGV come from the germline V gene. V was clipped by 5 bases and J by 3 bases, with 17 bases between them. The CDR3 has 15 residues. For the CDR3, the DNA is TGTGCCAGCAGCAAGGACAACGGAGTTTTCTACGAGCAGTACTTC. Protein: CASSKDNGVFYEQYF.

The V and J genes are TRBV3-1 and TRBJ2-4; perhaps TRBD2 as D (6 bases). The CDR3 length is 17 residues. V lost 2 bases to trimming and J lost 2 bases, with 16 bases between them. Germline CDR1 reads LGHDT; CDR2 reads YNNKEL (reference sequence). The CDR3 bases are TGTGCCAGCAGCCAACTCCTGGGGGGAGCGACCAAAAACATTCAGTACTTC. Its protein is CASSQLLGGATKNIQYF.

The chain joins TRBV5-1 to TRBJ2-1; no clear D. The germline gives CDR1 SGHRS, CDR2 YFSETQ. The CDR3 runs to 12 residues. The V and J ends lost 6 bases and 6 bases respectively, with 10 bases between them. The CDR3 loop reads CASTAGTNEQFF. Here the CDR3 DNA reads TGCGCCAGCACCGCAGGAACCAATGAGCAGTTCTTC.

This sequence joins TRBV7-9 and TRBJ2-1; D gene ambiguous. CDR3 size: 14 residues. CDR1 SEHNR and CDR2 FQNEAQ come from the germline V gene (reference sequence). Trimming cost V 1 base and J 5 bases, with 9 bases left between them. CDR3 amino acids: CASSLEVINNEQFF. CDR3 nucleotide sequence: TGTGCCAGCAGCTTAGAAGTTATTAACAATGAGCAGTTCTTC.

This clonotype was seen a handful of times. The gene calls are TRBV6-6 and TRBJ1-1, with TRBD1 matching over 11 bases. The CDR3 is 15 amino acids. After removal of 4 bases from V and 5 bases from J, the junction contained 6 bases not matched to a gene. Germline CDR1 reads MNHNY; CDR2 reads SVGAGI (reference sequence). Written as DNA, the CDR3 is TGTGCCAGCAGTTCCACGGACAGGGGGCAAACTGAAGCTTTCTTT. Protein sequence: CASSSTDRGQTEAFF.

J is TRBJ1-2 and V is TRBV5-1; D unresolved. The V end lost 0 bases, the J end lost 1 base, and 7 bases lay between the germline ends. This CDR3 comprises 14 residues. The germline CDR1 and CDR2 sequences are SGHRS and YFSETQ. The CDR3 DNA is TGCGCCAGCAGCTTGGACCGGATTAACTATGGCTACACCTTC. Its protein product is CASSLDRINYGYTF.

The chain links TRBV12-5 to TRBJ2-7; D gene unclear. The CDR3 has 13 residues. The ends were cut back, 7 bases at V and 2 bases at J, with 12 bases in the middle. The germline V gene encodes CDR1 LGHNT and CDR2 FRNRAP. The CDR3 region is CASAERTAYEQYF. The CDR3 bases are TGTGCTAGTGCCGAACGGACGGCCTACGAGCAGTACTTC.

The CDR3 reads CSVEGGAHEQYF. The CDR3 nucleotides are TGCAGCGTTGAAGGGGGGGCCCACGAGCAGTACTTC. The chain uses TRBV29-1 and TRBJ2-5; D may match TRBD1 or TRBD2 (6 bases each). The assigned J gene may be wrong: the sequence end matches TRBJ2-7 better. There are 12 residues in the CDR3. From germline, CDR1 is SQVTM and CDR2 ANQGSEA.

This clonotype was found a few times. The chain carries TRBV12-3 or TRBV12-4 and TRBJ2-7; possible D gene TRBD2, 7 bases. Trimming pared 3 bases from V and 0 bases from J, leaving 12 bases between. This CDR3 has 15 residues. CDR3 sequence: CASSFGGASSYEQYF. DNA of the CDR3: TGTGCCAGCAGTTTTGGGGGGGCGAGCTCCTACGAGCAGTACTTC.

V usage is TRBV6-5 and J usage is TRBJ2-5; D possibly corresponds to TRBD1 (5 bases). V was shortened by 6 bases and J by 11 bases, with 13 bases between the two germline ends. The germline V gene has CDR1 MNHEY and CDR2 SVGAGI. The CDR3 runs to 11 residues. The DNA for the CDR3 is TGTGCCAGCAGGACAGACTTGGGGCAGTACTTC. Translated, it gives CASRTDLGQYF.

The chain combines TRBV18 with TRBJ1-1; D remains ambiguous. Germline lookup yields CDR1 KGHSH and CDR2 LQKENI. The ends were cut back, 0 bases at V and 0 bases at J, with 11 bases in the middle. The CDR3 is 16 residues long. The CDR3 reads CASSPPSPAVNTEAFF. CDR3 nucleotides: TGTGCCAGCTCACCACCGTCGCCGGCCGTGAACACTGAAGCTTTCTTT.

V and J are TRBV6-4 and TRBJ2-5; 10 nucleotides agree with TRBD1. The CDR3 consists of 15 residues. V gave up 8 bases and J gave up 5 bases; unmatched junction bases: 11. The germline gives CDR1 MRHNA, CDR2 SNTAGT. Written as DNA, the CDR3 is TGTGCCAGCGAGACAGGGGGCCACAGGGGGGAGACCCAGTACTTC. Amino acid sequence: CASETGGHRGETQYF.

The J gene is TRBJ2-3, the V gene TRBV20-1; 12 nucleotides agree with TRBD2. This CDR3 is 18 amino acids long. Germline V gene lookup returns CDR1 DFQATT and CDR2 SNEGSKA (reference sequence). The junction had 8 bases not matched to a gene; V was cut back by 0 bases and J by 1 base. The CDR3 loop is CSARDYETSGGGTDTQYF. The DNA for the CDR3 is TGCAGTGCTAGAGATTACGAGACTAGCGGGGGCGGCACAGATACGCAGTATTTT.